This TCR beta chain comes out of a study of T-cell reconstitution after alpha-beta-depleted transplantation in children (dated by TCRdb to between 2015 and 2016). Regarding the study in general: The study quantitatively tracked T-cell immune reconstitution after TCRalphabeta/CD19-depleted allogeneic hematopoietic cell transplantation in children using TCR repertoire profiling.

Beyond this particular receptor, the publication reports: In some patients, the high TCRbeta diversity seen at day 60 was put down to recipient T cells and intrathymic progenitors that had survived conditioning. The apparently early recovery of alphabetaT-cell counts about two months after transplant reportedly depended on only several hundred rapidly expanded clones that came from non-depleted graft cells. Over subsequent months, a decline in hyperexpanded clone frequencies was noted, and after one year, T-cell counts and TCRbeta diversity were mostly ascribed to newly produced T cells.

Explained via the paper, the treatment or condition label denotes: allogeneic hematopoietic cell transplantation with graft depleted of TCRalphabeta T cells and CD19 B cells. The transplant recipients were children given TCRalphabeta/CD19-depleted allogeneic hematopoietic cell grafts. Details on this clonotype: This clone's antigen is unknown. Base qualities were left out, and no much larger clone turns up one base away.

Receptor amplification or capture employed PCR. The sequencer listed for this sample is Illumina HiSeq 2500. Molecular barcoding was employed in the preparation of TCR libraries, with unique molecular identifiers being used to normalize TCRbeta repertoire quantification. TCRdb reworked the public reads: Q25 trimming with fastp, MiXCR clone assembly, productive beta chains retained. For every CDR3 protein sequence, its rows merge into one entry that carries the most common genes and DNA. The sample includes about 980,000 distinct CDR3 sequences, with about 29% observed a single time. The top ten constitute roughly 30% of the sample. For this chain, trimming is 1 base at the V end and 7 bases at the J end, and the number of junction bases without a gene match is 10. The CDR3 sequence holds 15 residues, the cysteine and phenylalanine included. The only DNA kept is the CDR3, 45 bases in frame from the first base. CDR1 DFQATT and CDR2 SNEGSKA are derived from the germline V gene (reference sequence).

This sequence uses TRBV20-1 and TRBJ2-4; 7 central nucleotides agree with TRBD2. The sequenced sample was PBMCs, mostly from graft donor cells, obtained 360 days after TCRalphabeta/CD19-depleted stem cell transplant. This sequence was found in a boy less than two years old who had a stem cell transplant for SCID, so the T cells may come from the graft donor. The nucleotide sequence is given as TGCAGTGCTAGAGCCCCTGGACTAGATGCGAACATTCAGTACTTC. Protein translation: CSARAPGLDANIQYF.